This TCR beta chain was captured in a study of blood T cell repertoires in COVID-19. Turning to the study itself: In each case, the material was cDNA or gDNA derived from T cells, B-cell-depleted T cells, or PBMCs.

In the original analysis: Scientists estimated how many nucleated cells there were by amplifying reference gene primers. Repertoires were generated with immunoSEQ multiplex PCR, while TCRdb's copy carries only in-frame clones and drops some. The D gene and trimming were derived from the DNA, and the V and J assignments and clone size from that table. Of about 90,000 clones listed, 91% are singletons. CDR1 is MNHNS and CDR2 is SASEGT in the germline V gene. The V gene lost 3 bases and the J gene lost 11 bases, with 16 bases spanning the gap. The CDR3 runs 13 residues. The V gene is TRBV6-1, the J gene TRBJ1-1; maybe TRBD1 (6 bases). This clonotype was sampled from a human donor with active COVID-19. The donor label of this sample is uncertain. The sample was peripheral blood. The DNA of the CDR3 is TGTGCCAGCAGTGAGGGGGGGGCATGGAAGGCTTTCTTT. Protein: CASSEGGAWKAFF.